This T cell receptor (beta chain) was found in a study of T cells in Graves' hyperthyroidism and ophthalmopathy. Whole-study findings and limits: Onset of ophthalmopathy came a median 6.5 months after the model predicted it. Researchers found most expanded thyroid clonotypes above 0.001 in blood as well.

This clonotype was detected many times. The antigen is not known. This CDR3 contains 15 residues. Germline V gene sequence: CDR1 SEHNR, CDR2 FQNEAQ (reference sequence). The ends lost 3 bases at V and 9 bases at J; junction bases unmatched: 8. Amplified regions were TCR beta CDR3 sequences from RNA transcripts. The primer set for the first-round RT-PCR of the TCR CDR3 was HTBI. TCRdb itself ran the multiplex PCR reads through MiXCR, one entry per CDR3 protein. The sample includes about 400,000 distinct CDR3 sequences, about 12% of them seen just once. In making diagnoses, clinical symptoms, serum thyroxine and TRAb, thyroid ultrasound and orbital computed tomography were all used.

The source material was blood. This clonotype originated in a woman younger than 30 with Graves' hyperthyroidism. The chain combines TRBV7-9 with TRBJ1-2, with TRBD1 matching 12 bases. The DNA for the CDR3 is TGTGCCAGCAGCTTGGGGGGGACAGGGGGCGCGAGCTACACCTTC. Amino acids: CASSLGGTGGASYTF.